The text below deals with one T cell receptor (beta chain). This CDR3 is 12 amino acids long. V lost 5 bases and J 4 bases, leaving 8 bases between the germline ends. Germline assignment: CDR1 SGHTA and CDR2 FQGNSA. This specimen comes from a study of T cell responses to AZD1222 COVID-19 vaccine. The protocol was immunoSEQ multiplex PCR, while the TCRdb copy is restricted to in-frame clones and leaves out a portion. The sample has some 130,000 clones, roughly 90% seen once. The source is an adult in good health. The material was peripheral blood, obtained on day 0 of AZD1222 vaccination. J is TRBJ1-1 and V is TRBV7-2, with no clear D. DNA of the CDR3: TGTGCCAGCAGCCCAACTCCCACTGAAGCTTTCTTT. Translating it yields CASSPTPTEAFF.